The sample holds many counts of the clone carrying this T cell receptor (beta chain). Its antigen is not known. This sample was included in a study of regulatory T cells in long-lasting Graves disease. Time point specified: newly diagnosed GD, antithyroid drugs for less than 3 months. Extracted PBMC RNA gave rise to the TCR library. Patients were from an endocrinology department in Xi'an, China. Sequencing libraries for TCR beta were prepared with iRepertoire HTBI primers and Arm-PCR of CDR3 regions. TCRdb independently ran MiXCR on the multiplex PCR reads; one entry per CDR3 protein. The sample has about 560,000 distinct CDR3 sequences, around 16% seen once. Study results and caveats: Only a small sample size was used, which may have cut accuracy.

Per germline, CDR1 DFQATT and CDR2 SNEGSKA (reference sequence). There are 13 residues in the CDR3. V gave up 6 bases and J gave up 6 bases, with 16 bases separating them. The same sample was also used in a study of T cells in Graves' hyperthyroidism and ophthalmopathy. According to that study: Hyperthyroidism in the patients, aged 18 to 65, was newly diagnosed and under 2 months in duration.

The source of this sequence is a man aged 18 to 30 with Graves disease. The sequencing here drew on peripheral blood mononuclear cells (PBMCs), taken at new diagnosis, from a patient treated with antithyroid drugs. This sequence joins TRBV20-1 and TRBJ2-3; TRBD1 or TRBD2 may be the D gene (6 bases each). The CDR3 bases are TGCAGTGCGCCTTACACAGGGAGGGATACGCAGTATTTT. Encoded protein: CSAPYTGRDTQYF.